These T cell receptor beta chains were read from a single sample in a study of T cells after yellow fever vaccination. TCRdb ran MiXCR on the 5' RACE reads and lists one entry per CDR3 protein. This table holds 500,000 to 650,000 distinct CDR3 sequences, around 12% found once. Sequenced material: PBMCs, taken on the day of the yellow fever booster vaccination. These receptors all stem from a young man who received the YFV17D yellow fever vaccine. The conserved cysteine and the conserved F or W are not part of the CDR3 here. D genes are given only for firm matches.

J,D,V,CDR3
TRBJ1-5,.,TRBV12-3/TRBV12-4,ASSLHFDSNQPQH
TRBJ1-2,.,TRBV4-3,ASSQDRGYYGYT
TRBJ1-1,.,TRBV7-7,ASSATVNTEAF
TRBJ2-7,.,TRBV6-5,ASSYSKGVRTWQY
TRBJ2-7,.,TRBV20-1,SARDIGLADSYEQY
TRBJ2-3,.,TRBV20-1,SARGQPNTDTQY
TRBJ2-1,.,TRBV6-2/TRBV6-3,ASSQGHNEQF
TRBJ2-5,TRBD1,TRBV29-1,SVDPGQQETQY
TRBJ2-2,.,TRBV27,ASSQQTGKRAGELF
TRBJ2-7,.,TRBV5-1,ASSLGGSTHEQY
TRBJ1-1,.,TRBV2,ASSEVQANTEAF
TRBJ2-5,.,TRBV6-2/TRBV6-3,ASSGLGSPYQETQY
TRBJ2-3,TRBD2,TRBV14,ASSQVEAGTILHYTQY
TRBJ2-2,.,TRBV9,ASSSLGDTGELF
TRBJ1-4,.,TRBV6-1,ASALGGREKLF
TRBJ1-2,.,TRBV19,ASTTVGGGYGYT
TRBJ1-1,.,TRBV15,GTGGVNTEAF
TRBJ2-2,.,TRBV27,ASSFKPLARGDSGELF
TRBJ2-2,TRBD2,TRBV19,ASSIITGGPPGELF
TRBJ2-3,TRBD2,TRBV20-1,SARDRLTSGRDSSTDTQY
TRBJ2-6,.,TRBV5-4,ASSSNPGSGANVLT
TRBJ2-1,TRBD2,TRBV6-1,ASSTTSSIYNEQF
TRBJ2-1,TRBD2,TRBV5-1,ASSPSGNTYNEQF
TRBJ2-3,TRBD1,TRBV29-1,SGGTGGTDTQY
TRBJ1-1,.,TRBV20-1,SRGNTEAF
TRBJ2-3,.,TRBV20-1,SAPIQGPPQY
TRBJ2-2,TRBD2,TRBV7-7,ASSREVGGGELF
TRBJ1-5,.,TRBV12-3/TRBV12-4,ASSFSAGHQPQH
TRBJ2-3,TRBD1,TRBV13,ASSTDRGRDTQY
TRBJ2-3,.,TRBV7-9,ASSLDRIASTDTQY
TRBJ2-5,TRBD2,TRBV11-1,ASSLAGSLAGRQETQY
TRBJ2-1,.,TRBV12-3/TRBV12-4,ASSSLGGTGNEQF
TRBJ2-7,TRBD1,TRBV30,AWSIGQGADYL
TRBJ2-1,.,TRBV12-3/TRBV12-4,ASSLRRRNSYNEQF
TRBJ2-3,.,TRBV24-1,ATSYGDTQY
TRBJ2-7,TRBD2,TRBV3-1,ASSWYGLAQPYEQY
TRBJ2-3,.,TRBV7-2,ASSMGPRTDTQY
TRBJ2-2,.,TRBV20-1,SARDPGLNTGELF
TRBJ2-5,.,TRBV25-1,ASRTPDETQY
TRBJ2-1,TRBD2,TRBV7-6,ASSLTSGNNEQF
TRBJ2-4,.,TRBV4-3,ASSQDLRDTENILY
TRBJ2-3,TRBD1,TRBV20-1,SATRTGYTDTQY
TRBJ2-5,TRBD2,TRBV23-1,ASKGGVRETQY
TRBJ2-3,TRBD2,TRBV6-1,ASSRTSGRPPRRTDTQY
TRBJ2-7,.,TRBV5-4,ASSLVDSSYEQY
TRBJ2-1,TRBD2,TRBV3-1,ASSQGTSGFNEQF
TRBJ2-1,TRBD2,TRBV13,ASSLEFGTSGAEQF
TRBJ1-3,.,TRBV4-3,ASSQDANSGSSGNTIY
TRBJ2-1,.,TRBV7-8,ASSLALWSGSSYNEQF
TRBJ2-1,TRBD2,TRBV4-1,ASSQDRAGTSGGRGRNEQF
TRBJ2-2,TRBD2,TRBV9,ASSVTSGGAHTGELF
TRBJ1-1,.,TRBV14,ASSQLKTGGTEAF